The rows below give T cell receptor beta chains drawn from one sample of a study of blood T cell repertoires in COVID-19. This table comes from immunoSEQ multiplex PCR, and its TCRdb copy is limited to in-frame clones, with some not included. The table lists 220,000 or so clones, around 91% of them singletons. The sample was PBMCs or T cells enriched from blood (not recorded which). Source of these receptors: a woman between 18 and 29 years old in a cohort exposed to, infected with or recovered from COVID-19 (not recorded which). Both conserved end residues are part of each CDR3. Each record gives: CDR3 length, D gene, clone size, J gene, V gene, CDR3 DNA, CDR3 protein. The D gene is left open where the match is weak. For some rows the clone size is stated as once, few or many, or as a class when expanded; others skip it.

16,NA,once,TRBJ1-2,TRBV6-5,TGTGCCAGCAGTTACAAGGGGTGGGGTCTAAACTATGGCTACACCTTC,CASSYKGWGLNYGYTF
15,TRBD2,NA,TRBJ2-7,TRBV7-2,TGTGCCAGCAGCTGGACTAGCGGGTCTACCTACGAGCAGTACTTC,CASSWTSGSTYEQYF
15,NA,few,TRBJ2-1,TRBV18,TGTGCCAGCTCACCAAGGAACAGGGATGGCGATGAGCAGTTCTTC,CASSPRNRDGDEQFF
14,NA,NA,TRBJ2-5,TRBV2,TGTGCCAGCTTTTTTCTAGGTGTGGTGGAGACCCAGTACTTC,CASFFLGVVETQYF
16,TRBD2,NA,TRBJ2-1,TRBV18,TGTGCCAGCTCACGGACTAGCGGGAGCTCCTACAATGAGCAGTTCTTC,CASSRTSGSSYNEQFF
12,NA,NA,TRBJ2-5,TRBV10-2,TGCGCCAGCAGCGGAGCGGGAGAGACCCAGTACTTC,CASSGAGETQYF
12,NA,NA,TRBJ2-1,TRBV12-3/TRBV12-4,TGTGCCAGCAGTCTCACTCGGAATGAGCAGTTCTTC,CASSLTRNEQFF
15,TRBD1,NA,TRBJ1-3,TRBV18,TGTGCCAGCTCACGACAGGGCCTCTCTGGAAACACCATATATTTT,CASSRQGLSGNTIYF
13,NA,NA,TRBJ2-7,TRBV5-1,TGCGCCAGCAGCGACTCCGGGACCTACGAGCAGTACTTC,CASSDSGTYEQYF
12,NA,NA,TRBJ2-3,TRBV12-3/TRBV12-4,TGTGCCAGCGGGACTCGCCCAGATACGCAGTATTTT,CASGTRPDTQYF
13,NA,NA,TRBJ1-1,TRBV19,TGTGCCAGTAACGGGCAGGGAAGAACTGAAGCTTTCTTT,CASNGQGRTEAFF
15,NA,NA,TRBJ1-2,TRBV7-2,TGTGCCAGCAGCTCCCCTCTCAGGGTTTGGGGCGGCTACACCTTC,CASSSPLRVWGGYTF